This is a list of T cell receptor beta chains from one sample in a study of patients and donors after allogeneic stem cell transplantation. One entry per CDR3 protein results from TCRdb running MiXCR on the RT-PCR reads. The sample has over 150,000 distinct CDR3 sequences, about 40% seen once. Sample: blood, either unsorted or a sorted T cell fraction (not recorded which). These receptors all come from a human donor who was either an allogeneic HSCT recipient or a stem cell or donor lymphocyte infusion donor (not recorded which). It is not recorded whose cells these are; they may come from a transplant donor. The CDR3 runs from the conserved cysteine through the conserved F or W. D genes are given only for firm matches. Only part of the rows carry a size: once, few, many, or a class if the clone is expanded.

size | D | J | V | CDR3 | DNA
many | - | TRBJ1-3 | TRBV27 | CASSLRPFSGNTIYF | TGTGCCAGCAGTTTACGGCCCTTCTCTGGAAACACCATATATTTT
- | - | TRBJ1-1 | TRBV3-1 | CASSPYIFGTEAFF | TGTGCCAGCAGCCCTTATATTTTTGGCACTGAAGCTTTCTTT
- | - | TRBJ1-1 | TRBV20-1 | CSARAGAITEAFF | TGCAGTGCGCGGGCGGGGGCGATAACTGAAGCTTTCTTT
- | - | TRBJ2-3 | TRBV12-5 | CASGLVGLAGNPDTQYF | TGTGCTAGTGGTTTGGTAGGCTTGGCGGGGAACCCAGATACGCAGTATTTT
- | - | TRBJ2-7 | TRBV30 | CAWTGQQVYEQYF | TGTGCCTGGACAGGACAGCAAGTCTACGAGCAGTACTTC
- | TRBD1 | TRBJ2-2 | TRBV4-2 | CASSQATGGTGELFF | TGTGCCAGCAGCCAAGCGACAGGGGGCACCGGGGAGCTGTTTTTT
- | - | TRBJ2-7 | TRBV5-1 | CASSLEFIEEQYF | TGCGCCAGCAGCTTGGAATTTATAGAGGAGCAGTACTTC
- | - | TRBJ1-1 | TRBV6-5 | CASSYAGLLNTEAFF | TGTGCCAGCAGTTACGCCGGACTGCTGAACACTGAAGCTTTCTTT
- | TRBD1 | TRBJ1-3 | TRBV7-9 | CASSLGQRVSGNTIYF | TGTGCCAGCAGCTTGGGACAGCGCGTCTCTGGAAACACAATATATTTT
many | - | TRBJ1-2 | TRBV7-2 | CASSLGGEGGYTF | TGTGCCAGCAGCTTGGGTGGGGAGGGCGGCTACACCTTC
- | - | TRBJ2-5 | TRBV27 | CASSLGWGVETQYF | TGTGCCAGCAGTTTAGGATGGGGCGTAGAGACCCAGTACTTC
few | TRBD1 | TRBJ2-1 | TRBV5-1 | CASSGRTGPDEQFF | TGCGCCAGCAGCGGGCGGACAGGGCCTGATGAGCAGTTCTTC
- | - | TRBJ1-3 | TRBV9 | CASSGGIDGNTIYF | TGTGCCAGCAGCGGGGGCATCGATGGAAACACCATATATTTT
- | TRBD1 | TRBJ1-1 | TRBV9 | CASRGAGTEDLAFF | TGTGCCAGCAGGGGAGCAGGGACAGAGGATCTAGCTTTCTTT
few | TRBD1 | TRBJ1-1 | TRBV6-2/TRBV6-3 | CASSPGGDAEAFF | TGTGCCAGCAGTCCAGGGGGCGACGCTGAAGCTTTCTTT
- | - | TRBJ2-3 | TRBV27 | CASNRWGRDTDTQYF | TGTGCCAGCAATCGCTGGGGGCGCGACACAGATACGCAGTATTTT
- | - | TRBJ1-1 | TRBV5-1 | CASSPSPGDTEAFF | TGCGCCAGCAGTCCATCTCCAGGGGACACTGAAGCTTTCTTT
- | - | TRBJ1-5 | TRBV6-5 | CASSEFGLSNQPQHF | TGTGCCAGCAGTGAGTTCGGGCTTAGCAATCAGCCCCAGCATTTT
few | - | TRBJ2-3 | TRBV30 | CACAGDTQYF | TGTGCCTGTGCGGGAGATACGCAGTATTTT
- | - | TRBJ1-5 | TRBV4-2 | CASSQLQGGQPQHF | TGTGCCAGCAGCCAACTTCAGGGCGGTCAGCCCCAGCATTTT
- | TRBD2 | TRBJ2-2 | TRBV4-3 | CASSQSSGMPTGELFF | TGCGCCAGCAGCCAGTCAAGCGGGATGCCCACCGGGGAGCTGTTTTTT
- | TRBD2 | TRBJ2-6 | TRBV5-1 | CASSLTVFSGTSSGANVLTF | TGCGCCAGCAGCCTGACAGTTTTTAGCGGGACGTCCTCTGGAGCCAACGTCCTGACTTTC
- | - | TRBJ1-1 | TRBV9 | CASSVLGTENTEAFF | TGTGCCAGCAGCGTGCTTGGGACCGAGAACACTGAAGCTTTCTTT
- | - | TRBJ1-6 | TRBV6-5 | CASSYSRGLNSPLHF | TGTGCCAGCAGTTACTCGCGGGGTCTTAATTCACCCCTCCACTTT
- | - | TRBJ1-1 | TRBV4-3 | CASSQVSGLEAFF | TGCGCCAGCAGCCAAGTATCAGGCCTTGAAGCTTTCTTT
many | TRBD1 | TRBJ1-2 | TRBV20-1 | CSAHPTGGVYYGYTF | TGCAGTGCCCACCCGACAGGGGGCGTTTACTATGGCTACACCTTC
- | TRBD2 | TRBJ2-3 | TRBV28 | CASRLTSGRYTDTQYF | TGTGCCAGCAGACTGACTAGCGGGAGGTACACAGATACGCAGTATTTT
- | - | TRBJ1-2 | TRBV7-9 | CASSAKTGVMAYTF | TGTGCCAGCAGCGCAAAGACAGGAGTTATGGCCTACACCTTC
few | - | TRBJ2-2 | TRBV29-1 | CSSLGQGTDTGELFF | TGCAGCTCCTTGGGGCAGGGGACTGACACCGGGGAGCTGTTTTTT
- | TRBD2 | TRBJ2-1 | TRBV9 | CASSVVPGRVYNEQFF | TGTGCCAGCAGCGTAGTTCCCGGGAGGGTATACAATGAGCAGTTCTTC
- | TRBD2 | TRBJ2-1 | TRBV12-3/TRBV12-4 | CASSEGLAGRPEQFF | TGTGCCAGCAGTGAAGGACTAGCGGGGAGGCCTGAGCAGTTCTTC
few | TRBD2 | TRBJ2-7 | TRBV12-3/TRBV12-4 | CASSSGTSPYEQYF | TGTGCCAGCAGTTCCGGGACTAGCCCCTACGAGCAGTACTTC
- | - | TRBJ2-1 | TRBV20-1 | CSARRRDLYNEQFF | TGCAGTGCTAGAAGACGGGACTTATACAATGAGCAGTTCTTC
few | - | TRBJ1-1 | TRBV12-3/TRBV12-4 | CASSFSGRAFF | TGTGCCAGCAGTTTCTCAGGGCGCGCTTTCTTT
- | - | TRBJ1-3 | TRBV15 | CATRGSGNTIYF | TGTGCCACCAGAGGCTCTGGAAACACCATATATTTT
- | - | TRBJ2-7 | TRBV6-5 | CASSSSTGSSYEQYF | -
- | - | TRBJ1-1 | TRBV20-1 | CSATIKGTEAFF | TGCAGTGCTACCATCAAAGGCACTGAAGCTTTCTTT
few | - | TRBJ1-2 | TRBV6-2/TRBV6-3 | CASSLIPGANYGYTF | TGTGCCAGCAGTCTGATCCCGGGGGCTAACTATGGCTACACCTTC
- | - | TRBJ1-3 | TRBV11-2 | CASSLGLGLSGNTIYF | TGTGCCAGCAGCTTAGGGCTGGGCCTCTCTGGAAACACCATATATTTT
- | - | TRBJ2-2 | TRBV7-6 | CASSPKGWTGELFF | TGTGCCAGCAGCCCAAAAGGGTGGACCGGGGAGCTGTTTTTT
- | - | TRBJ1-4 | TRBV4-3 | CASSLSAVNNEKLFF | TGCGCCAGCAGCCTCAGCGCGGTTAATAATGAAAAACTGTTTTTT
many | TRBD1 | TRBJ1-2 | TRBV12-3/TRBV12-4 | CASSRGTANYGYTF | TGTGCCAGCAGCCGGGGGACAGCTAACTATGGCTACACCTTC
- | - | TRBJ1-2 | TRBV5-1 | CASSEGNFGYTF | TGCGCCAGCTCCGAAGGGAATTTTGGCTACACCTTC
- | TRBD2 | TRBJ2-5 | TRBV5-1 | CASSSSGRAETQYF | TGCGCCAGCAGCTCTAGCGGGAGGGCAGAGACCCAGTACTTC
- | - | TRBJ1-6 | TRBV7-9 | CASSLATGAGSPLHF | TGTGCCAGCAGCTTAGCGACGGGGGCAGGTTCACCCCTCCACTTT
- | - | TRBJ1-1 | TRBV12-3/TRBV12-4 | CASSFRRREAEAFF | TGTGCCAGCAGTTTCCGGCGGCGGGAGGCTGAAGCTTTCTTT
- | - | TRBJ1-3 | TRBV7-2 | CASSSGGVTGNTIYF | TGTGCCAGCAGCTCTGGAGGGGTCACCGGAAACACCATATATTTT
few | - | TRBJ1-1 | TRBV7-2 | CASSSGQYNTEAFF | TGTGCCAGCAGCTCCGGACAGTACAACACTGAAGCTTTCTTT
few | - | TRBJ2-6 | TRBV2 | CARVGSGANVLTF | TGTGCCAGAGTAGGTTCTGGGGCCAACGTCCTGACTTTC
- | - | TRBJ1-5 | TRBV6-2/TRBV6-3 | CASSGTWSNQPQHF | TGTGCCAGCAGTGGGACTTGGAGCAATCAGCCCCAGCATTTT
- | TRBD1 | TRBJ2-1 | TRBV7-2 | CASSLTTSTGNNEQFF | TGTGCCAGCAGCTTGACAACCTCGACAGGGAATAATGAGCAGTTCTTC